The 22 T cell receptor beta chains below were found in one sample sequenced in a study of identical twins. TCRdb used MiXCR to reprocess the 5' RACE reads, holding one entry per CDR3 protein. The sample contains under 450,000 distinct CDR3 sequences, less than 20% of which appear only once. The source material was naive T cells sorted from blood. The receptors shown here come from a middle-aged man in good health.

This clonotype was counted many times. The genes are TRBV4-1 and TRBJ1-1; D gene uncertain. V was trimmed by 1 base and J by 0 bases, leaving 9 bases between them. This CDR3 is built from 15 residues. CDR1 is MGHRA and CDR2 is YSYEKL in the germline V gene. DNA of the CDR3: TGCGCCAGCAGCCAAGGGGAAGCCTTGAACACTGAAGCTTTCTTT. Translating gives CASSQGEALNTEAFF.

V usage is TRBV5-6 and J usage is TRBJ2-6; unclear D gene. Trimming stripped 0 bases from V and 0 bases from J, with 13 bases between. The length of the CDR3 is 18 residues. Per germline, CDR1 SGHDT and CDR2 YYEEEE. The CDR3 reads CASSLVQSLNSGANVLTF. In DNA form, the CDR3 reads TGTGCCAGCAGCTTGGTCCAGAGCCTAAACTCTGGGGCCAACGTCCTGACTTTC.

Ten or more counts support this clonotype. The rearrangement joins TRBV7-9 to TRBJ2-1, with 10 bases aligning to TRBD2. J gave up 9 bases and V 4 bases, and 9 bases lay outside the gene matches. CDR1 and CDR2 (germline): SEHNR, FQNEAQ (reference sequence). The CDR3 is 15 amino acids. As DNA, the CDR3 is TGTGCCAGCAGCTACAGAAGCGGGGGGGCCGGTGAGCAGTTCTTC. This gives the protein CASSYRSGGAGEQFF.

This clonotype appeared many times. This chain connects TRBV4-2 to TRBJ2-1, with TRBD1 identical over 7 bases. CDR1 LGHNA and CDR2 YNFKEQ come from the germline V gene. This CDR3 region has 17 residues. After removal of 2 bases from V and 3 bases from J, the junction contained 10 bases not matched to a gene. CDR3 in amino acids: CASSQFPPGQIYNEQFF. The CDR3, as DNA: TGTGCCAGCAGCCAATTCCCCCCGGGACAGATCTACAATGAGCAGTTCTTC.

The rearrangement joins TRBV5-6 to TRBJ2-7, with a possible D match to TRBD1 (5 bases). The CDR3 is 12 residues long. The germline CDR1 and CDR2 sequences are SGHDT and YYEEEE. Trimming shortened V by 2 bases and J by 6 bases, and 9 bases separated the two germline ends. The CDR3 sequence is CASSFDSVEQYF. The DNA of the CDR3 is TGTGCCAGCAGCTTTGACAGTGTCGAGCAGTACTTC.

The chain has TRBV3-1 and TRBJ2-1; D remains unclear. The CDR3 length is 13 residues. The germline V and J ends were trimmed by 3 bases and 2 bases, with 5 bases remaining between them. Germline V lookup: CDR1 LGHDT, CDR2 YNNKEL (reference sequence). CDR3 sequence reads: CASSHDPYNEQFF. The CDR3 nucleotides read TGTGCCAGCAGCCACGACCCCTACAATGAGCAGTTCTTC.

This clonotype turned up a few times. Written as DNA, the CDR3 is TGTGCCAGCAGTTTAGGGGGGACAGGGTTCTACGAGCAGTACTTC. Translating it yields CASSLGGTGFYEQYF. This chain links TRBV28 with TRBJ2-7; 9 nucleotides agree with TRBD1. V was clipped by 2 bases and J by 3 bases; unmatched bases: 5. This CDR3 contains 15 residues. CDR1 and CDR2 from the germline V gene are MDHEN and SYDVKM. Full variable domain (missing parts from reference TRBV28 and TRBJ2-7): DVKVTQSSRYLVKRTGEKVFLECVQDMDHENMFWYRQDPGLGLRLIYFSYDVKMKEKGDIPEGYSVSREKKERFSLILESASTNQTSMYLCASSLGGTGFYEQYFGPGTRLTVT.

V usage is TRBV12-3 or TRBV12-4 and J usage is TRBJ2-1; 7 positions match TRBD2. The CDR3 is 15 amino acids. J was trimmed by 11 bases and V by 5 bases; bases with no gene match: 15. The DNA for the CDR3 is TGTGCCAGCAGTCCAACCCGTCTGGCTAGCGGACAGCAGTTCTTC. This translates into CASSPTRLASGQQFF.

At least ten counts were recorded for this clonotype. The gene calls are TRBV30 and TRBJ2-7; 9 bases are shared with TRBD1. The V segment lost 1 base and the J segment 3 bases; nucleotides outside the gene matches: 1. CDR3 length: 13 residues. Germline-derived CDR1 and CDR2 are GTSNPN and SVGIG (reference sequence). This CDR3 reads CAWSADRGYEQYF. DNA of the CDR3: TGTGCCTGGAGTGCGGACAGGGGCTACGAGCAGTACTTC.

This clonotype was seen ten or more times. V gene TRBV20-1 combines with J gene TRBJ1-6; D possibly corresponds to TRBD1 (5 bases). Germline loops: CDR1 DFQATT, CDR2 SNEGSKA (reference sequence). This CDR3 comprises 19 residues. V dropped 3 bases and J dropped 0 bases, with 21 bases sitting between them. DNA of the CDR3: TGCAGTGCTAGGGGCAGGCATGGGGACTATAGCTCCTATAATTCACCCCTCCACTTT. Protein: CSARGRHGDYSSYNSPLHF.

This clonotype was recorded many times. This sequence joins TRBV6-2 or TRBV6-3 and TRBJ2-2; maybe TRBD1 (6 bases). The germline V gene encodes CDR1 MNHEY and CDR2 SVGEGT. The CDR3 sequence is 17 residues long. V lost 2 bases and J 0 bases, leaving 13 bases between the germline ends. The CDR3 nucleotides read TGTGCCAGCAGTTACAGGGACACCACGTCGAACACCGGGGAGCTGTTTTTT. Amino acid sequence: CASSYRDTTSNTGELFF.

This clonotype turned up a few times. The chain uses TRBV4-1 and TRBJ2-1; 12 bases agree with TRBD2. The CDR3 extends over 17 amino acids. V lost 2 bases to trimming and J lost 1 base; unmatched junction nucleotides: 3. In germline, CDR1 is MGHRA, CDR2 YSYEKL. Here the CDR3 reads CASSQRTSGVSYNEQFF. CDR3 DNA: TGCGCCAGCAGCCAACGGACTAGCGGGGTTTCCTACAATGAGCAGTTCTTC.

The V gene is TRBV4-1, the J gene TRBJ2-7; TRBD2 is a possible D gene (5 bases). Trimming shortened V by 1 base and J by 4 bases, and 8 bases separated the two germline ends. The CDR3 is made up of 13 amino acids. From germline, CDR1 is MGHRA and CDR2 YSYEKL. The CDR3 protein is CASSQGWRYEQYF. The CDR3 DNA is TGCGCCAGCAGCCAAGGGTGGAGGTACGAGCAGTACTTC.

This clonotype was seen a handful of times. V gene TRBV5-5 combines with J gene TRBJ2-4; D not resolved. The CDR3 consists of 13 residues. Trimming removed 0 bases at V and 9 bases at J, with 10 bases between. Germline-derived CDR1 and CDR2 are SGHKS and YYEKEE (reference sequence). CDR3 in DNA: TGTGCCAGCAGCTTGGAAACGTCTAGCATTCAGTACTTC. Amino acids: CASSLETSSIQYF.

This clonotype was recorded a few times. This sequence joins TRBV4-3 and TRBJ2-3; D gene ambiguous. There are 15 residues in the CDR3. V shed 1 base and J shed 4 bases, with 12 bases lying between them. The V gene's germline CDR1 is LGHNA and CDR2 YSLEER. The CDR3 loop is CASSQVWKVADTQYF. CDR3 coding DNA: TGCGCCAGCAGCCAAGTTTGGAAAGTCGCAGATACGCAGTATTTT.

The genes are TRBV10-3 and TRBJ2-3, with D possibly TRBD1 on 6 matching bases. This CDR3 is built from 14 residues. Between the trimmed V and J ends, which lost 6 bases and 3 bases, there was a span of 13 bases. Germline values: CDR1 ENHRY, CDR2 SYGVKD. The CDR3 nucleotides read TGTGCCATCAGGAACAGGGCCTTGACAGATACGCAGTATTTT. Its translation: CAIRNRALTDTQYF.

This clonotype was counted ten times or more. The chain joins TRBV11-2 to TRBJ2-5; D remains unclear. V was clipped by 4 bases and J by 2 bases, with 14 bases between them. Germline loops: CDR1 SGHAT, CDR2 FQNNGV. This CDR3 region has 15 residues. In nucleotides, the CDR3 is TGTGCCAGCAGCTCGATCTATAACAAACAAGAGACCCAGTACTTC. It encodes CASSSIYNKQETQYF.

The V gene is TRBV6-6, the J gene TRBJ1-2; D is uncertain. With 5 bases removed from V and 8 bases from J, the gap between germline ends came to 15 bases. Germline loops: CDR1 MNHNY, CDR2 SVGAGI (reference sequence). The CDR3 is 13 amino acids. CDR3 residues: CASSTFSDRGYTF. CDR3 DNA sequence: TGTGCCAGCAGTACCTTCAGCGACCGCGGCTACACCTTC.

CDR3: CASSVMGGRNTEAFF. CDR3 coding DNA: TGTGCCAGCAGCGTCATGGGGGGTAGGAACACTGAAGCTTTCTTT. This sequence joins TRBV9 and TRBJ1-1, with a weak D call TRBD1 (5 bases). The V gene lost 2 bases and the J gene lost 1 base, with 12 bases spanning the gap. CDR3 length equals 15 residues. Germline lookup yields CDR1 SGDLS and CDR2 YYNGEE. The full variable domain, rest sourced from reference TRBV9 and TRBJ1-1, is DSGVTQTPKHLITATGQRVTLRCSPRSGDLSVYWYQQSLDQGLQFLIQYYNGEERAKGNILERFSAQQFPDLHSELNLSSLELGDSALYFCASSVMGGRNTEAFFGQGTRLTVV.

The V gene is TRBV6-5, the J gene TRBJ2-7; 12 bases are shared with TRBD2. The J segment lost 3 bases and the V segment lost 4 bases, leaving 4 bases of the junction unmatched. This CDR3 region has 15 residues. CDR1 is MNHEY and CDR2 is SVGAGI in the germline V gene. CDR3 nucleotide sequence: TGTGCCAGCAGTTTAGGACTAGCGGGAATCTACGAGCAGTACTTC. This sequence encodes CASSLGLAGIYEQYF.

This clonotype was counted ten times or more. The CDR3 spells CASSKEQGAGETQYF. The CDR3 DNA follows: TGCGCCAGCAGTAAAGAACAGGGGGCTGGGGAGACCCAGTACTTC. The chain has TRBV10-2 and TRBJ2-5; the match to TRBD1 covers 9 bases. This CDR3 is 15 amino acids long. V lost 5 bases and J lost 5; bases outside the gene matches: 9. Germline CDR1 WSHSY, CDR2 SAAADI.

The chain has TRBV7-8 and TRBJ2-1, with D perhaps TRBD2 (5 bases). Looked up from germline, CDR1 is SGHVS and CDR2 is FQNEAQ. The CDR3 is made up of 17 amino acids. Trimming removed 3 bases at V and 8 bases at J, with 23 bases between. The CDR3 DNA reads as TGTGCCAGCAGCTTGAACCGTCTCGCGGGCATCGGCGATGAGCAGTTCTTC. Protein sequence: CASSLNRLAGIGDEQFF.